What follows are 8 T cell receptor beta chains derived from one specimen sequenced in a study of blood T cell repertoires in COVID-19. The repertoire was sequenced with immunoSEQ multiplex PCR; TCRdb's copy has only in-frame clones and lacks some. The sample lists under 200,000 clones, 87% occurring once. The sequencing input was peripheral blood. The receptors come from a woman aged 65 to 85 with COVID-19, enrolled during active disease.

The CDR3 loop is CATGGGRLDTQYF. DNA of the CDR3: TGTGCCACCGGGGGCGGGAGGCTAGATACGCAGTATTTT. The rearrangement uses TRBV24-1 and TRBJ2-3, with 8 bases matching TRBD2. The trim removed 9 bases at V and 5 bases at J, leaving 6 bases unmatched. Germline CDR1 KGHDR, CDR2 SFDVKD. The CDR3 is 13 amino acids.

Only one count was recorded for this clone. This chain connects TRBV5-1 to TRBJ1-6, with D perhaps TRBD1 (5 bases). This CDR3 is built from 15 residues. The V and J ends lost 10 bases and 9 bases respectively, with 23 bases between them. Germline loops: CDR1 SGHRS, CDR2 YFSETQ. The CDR3 coding sequence is TGCGCCCGCGCCGCCCGGGGGGGGAGGGGTTCACCCCTCCACTTT. It is translated as CARAARGGRGSPLHF.

The V call is TRBV9, the J call TRBJ2-2; D may be TRBD1 (5 bases). V lost 4 bases and J lost 4, with 17 bases in between. Germline CDR1 is SGDLS and CDR2 is YYNGEE. The CDR3 sequence is 16 residues long. The CDR3: CASSPLTGRSTGELFF. Written as DNA, the CDR3 is TGTGCCAGCAGCCCCCTTACAGGCCGGAGCACCGGGGAGCTGTTTTTT.

This chain uses TRBV10-1 with TRBJ2-1, with TRBD1 identical over 9 bases. CDR1 and CDR2 (germline): WNHNN, SYGVQD (reference sequence). Germline trimming cut 5 bases from V and 9 bases from J; bases unmatched to any gene: 5. The CDR3 runs to 13 residues. The CDR3 DNA reads as TGCGCCAGCAGTTGGGACAGGGCTAGTGAGCAGTTCTTC. It specifies CASSWDRASEQFF.

As concerns this clone: This CDR3 is also generated by other DNA sequences in the sample. J is TRBJ2-5 and V is TRBV29-1; possible D gene TRBD2, 7 bases. Germline V gene lookup returns CDR1 SQVTM and CDR2 ANQGSEA. There are 14 residues in the CDR3. CDR3 amino acids: CRVGGLGGAETQYF. CDR3 nucleotides: TGCCGGGTGGGGGGCCTGGGGGGGGCCGAGACCCAGTACTTC.

The chain employs TRBV3-1 (or the pseudogene TRBV3-2) and TRBJ2-7; 11 bases align to TRBD2. CDR1 and CDR2 from the germline V gene are LGHDT and YNNKEL (reference sequence). This CDR3 contains 15 residues. The ends lost 3 bases at V and 4 bases at J; junction bases unmatched: 5. The CDR3 spells CASSQASGGRYEQYF. The DNA of the CDR3 is TGTGCCAGCAGCCAGGCTAGCGGGGGGCGGTACGAGCAGTACTTC.

This clone was picked up a small number of times. In nucleotides, the CDR3 is TGTGCCACCAGCAGAGCTAACACAGGGCCACAAGAGACCCAGTACTTC. Its translation is CATSRANTGPQETQYF. The V call is TRBV15, the J call TRBJ2-5; perhaps TRBD1 as D (6 bases). Trimming removed 1 base at V and 2 bases at J, with 14 bases between. The CDR3 spans 16 residues. CDR1 and CDR2 from the germline V gene are LNHNV and YYDKDF (reference sequence).

The rearrangement uses TRBV29-1 and TRBJ2-7; tentative D call: TRBD2 (6 bases). Germline V lookup: CDR1 SQVTM, CDR2 ANQGSEA. The CDR3 sequence is 14 residues long. Trimming took 1 base from V and 0 from J, leaving 10 bases between them. CDR3 residues: CSVEASSGSYEQYF. The CDR3 DNA reads as TGCAGCGTTGAAGCAAGTAGCGGCTCCTACGAGCAGTACTTC.